The entry that follows covers one TCR beta chain sequence. TCRdb's copy holds only in-frame clones and misses some; the assay was immunoSEQ multiplex PCR. This table has around 990,000 clones, 70% to 80% appearing once. This entry belongs to a study of shared clonotypes between healthy human individuals. This sequence originates from a man between 18 and 29 years old in good health. Some clones in this sample may be carry-over from other donors' samples. Source material: memory CD4+ T cells from PBMCs. Sample subset: CD45RA-negative fraction.

This CDR3 reads CASGPGSTDTQYF. CDR3 DNA sequence: TGTGCTAGTGGTCCGGGATCCACAGATACGCAGTATTTT. This chain uses TRBV12-5 with TRBJ2-3; TRBD2 is a possible D gene (5 bases). This CDR3 spans 13 amino acids. Per the germline V gene, CDR1 is LGHNT and CDR2 is FRNRAP. V shed 5 bases and J shed 2 bases, with 8 bases lying between them. Full variable domain (remainder filled in from reference TRBV12-5 and TRBJ2-3): DARVTQTPRHKVTEMGQEVTMRCQPILGHNTVFWYRQTMMQGLELLAYFRNRAPLDDSGMPKDRFSAEMPDATLATLKIQPSEPRDSAVYFCASGPGSTDTQYFGPGTRLTVL.